A few counts support the clone carrying this TCR beta chain. Its matching antigen is unknown. Carried by the TCR beta cDNA libraries were unique molecular identifiers. TCRdb called the PCR reads again in MiXCR, with one record for every CDR3 protein. The sample holds roughly 400,000 distinct CDR3 sequences, 39% seen once. These data are taken from a study of post-analysis software for immune sequencing data. The study's findings and limits: Controls had significantly higher normalized Chao1 diversity than multiple sclerosis patients. With TRBV5-6, TRBV5-1 and TRBV20-1 included, about five TRBV segments were more frequent in patients than in controls.

The CDR3 is 15 residues long. The germline V gene has CDR1 SEHNR and CDR2 FQNEAQ (reference sequence). The chain carries TRBV7-9 and TRBJ2-4; tentative D call: TRBD2 (5 bases). The better agreement between TRBJ2-7 and the DNA end casts doubt on the J call. Source material: blood. The TCR originated in a girl aged 2 to 10 with multiple sclerosis. This CDR3 reads CASSSMALAGHEQYF. The CDR3 coding sequence is TGTGCCAGCAGTTCCATGGCGCTAGCTGGCCACGAGCAGTACTTC.